Following are 30 T cell receptor beta chains from one sample sequenced in a study of neoadjuvant nivolumab and ipilimumab in lung cancer. TCRdb's table, derived via immunoSEQ multiplex PCR, lists solely in-frame clones and lacks some. The sample consists of 10,000 or so clones, 81% of them appearing once. Specimen: peripheral blood, collected before neoadjuvant nivolumab, alone or with ipilimumab. These receptors all come from an adult with non-small cell lung cancer.

The chain combines TRBV5-1 with TRBJ1-2; no firm D call. Per the germline V gene, CDR1 is SGHRS and CDR2 is YFSETQ. Trimming took off 3 bases at V and 4 bases at J, with 19 bases between the two ends. The CDR3 length is 16 residues. The CDR3 spells CASSSAPSTHLYGYTF. In DNA, the CDR3 is TGCGCCAGCAGCTCGGCACCCTCGACCCACCTCTATGGCTACACCTTC.

The CDR3 DNA sequence: TGCGCCAGCAGCGTTAGAGACAGGGTCTCGACTGAAGCTTTCTTT. It codes for CASSVRDRVSTEAFF. This rearrangement joins TRBV5-1 to TRBJ1-1; TRBD1 matches at 7 bases. V lost 4 bases to trimming and J lost 5 bases; unmatched junction nucleotides: 11. CDR3 length: 15 amino acids. CDR1 is SGHRS, CDR2 YFSETQ, per germline.

The V call is TRBV7-3, the J call TRBJ2-7; D remains ambiguous. With 1 base removed from V and 7 bases from J, the gap between germline ends came to 11 bases. This CDR3 is 13 amino acids long. CDR1 is SGHTA and CDR2 is FQGTGA in the germline V gene. CDR3 loop: CASSLIWKEEQYF. The CDR3, as DNA: TGTGCCAGCAGCTTAATATGGAAGGAGGAGCAGTACTTC.

The chain couples TRBV28 to TRBJ2-5; D tentatively reads TRBD1 or TRBD2 (5 bases each). CDR1 is MDHEN, CDR2 SYDVKM, per germline. V lost 6 bases, J lost 3 bases, and 14 bases lay in between. This CDR3 is 14 amino acids long. The CDR3 loop reads CASSLVGAEETQYF. The CDR3 DNA sequence: TGTGCCAGCAGCCTTGTCGGGGCGGAAGAGACCCAGTACTTC.

The chain is built from TRBV27 and TRBJ2-1, with a possible D match to TRBD2 (6 bases). Germline lookup yields CDR1 MNHEY and CDR2 SMNVEV (reference sequence). V lost 0 bases and J lost 0, with 15 bases in between. The CDR3 contains 18 residues. CDR3 residues: CASSLSYLALSSYNEQFF. The DNA of the CDR3 is TGTGCCAGCAGTTTATCGTATCTAGCGCTTAGCTCCTACAATGAGCAGTTCTTC.

The rearrangement uses TRBV6-1 and TRBJ2-3; D gene unclear. CDR1 MNHNS and CDR2 SASEGT come from the germline V gene. V lost 8 bases and J 2 bases, leaving 8 bases between the germline ends. The CDR3 loop spans 12 amino acids. The CDR3 is CASAGYTDTQYF. CDR3 in DNA: TGTGCCAGCGCCGGGTACACAGATACGCAGTATTTT.

The J gene is TRBJ2-5, the V gene TRBV18; 10 bases are shared with TRBD2. Germline V gene sequence: CDR1 KGHSH, CDR2 LQKENI. This CDR3 has 16 amino acids. V was pared by 3 bases and J by 4 bases, with 8 bases of the junction left unmatched. The CDR3, as DNA: TGTGCCAGCTCACCCCCCAGCGGGAGGGTCGGAGAGACCCAGTACTTC. Translated: CASSPPSGRVGETQYF.

The chain links TRBV10-1 to TRBJ2-1; D remains ambiguous. Trimming cost V 4 bases and J 2 bases, with 12 bases left between them. The CDR3 runs 15 residues. Germline V CDR1 and CDR2: WNHNN, SYGVQD (reference sequence). CDR3 sequence reads: CASSGAKNPYNEQFF. The CDR3 DNA follows: TGCGCCAGCAGTGGGGCAAAGAACCCCTACAATGAGCAGTTCTTC.

V usage is TRBV10-3 and J usage is TRBJ2-2, with D perhaps matching TRBD2 (6 bases). Trimming left V 7 bases short and J 4 bases short, with 16 bases between. The CDR3 has 15 amino acids. The germline V gene encodes CDR1 ENHRY and CDR2 SYGVKD. Written as DNA, the CDR3 is TGTGCCATCACTAGCGACATAACCTCCACCGGGGAGCTGTTTTTT. Translated: CAITSDITSTGELFF.

J is TRBJ2-7 and V is TRBV6-6, with D uncertain. CDR1 is MNHNY and CDR2 is SVGAGI in the germline V gene (reference sequence). This CDR3 is built from 11 residues. V lost 8 bases and J 0 bases, leaving 5 bases between the germline ends. The chain's CDR3 is CASGDSYEQYF. CDR3 nucleotides: TGTGCCAGCGGGGACTCCTACGAGCAGTACTTC.

The V and J genes are TRBV10-3 and TRBJ2-7; D is unclear. Germline V gene lookup returns CDR1 ENHRY and CDR2 SYGVKD. The CDR3 contains 14 residues. With 10 bases removed from V and 0 bases from J, the gap between germline ends came to 16 bases. The CDR3 loop is CATGPLQSSYEQYF. Here the CDR3 DNA reads TGTGCCACCGGACCTCTACAGAGCTCCTACGAGCAGTACTTC.

The chain has TRBV9 and TRBJ1-3, with D possibly TRBD1 on 6 matching bases. Between the trimmed V and J ends, which lost 1 base and 0 bases, there was a span of 11 bases. Germline lookup yields CDR1 SGDLS and CDR2 YYNGEE. This CDR3 is 16 amino acids long. The CDR3 region is CASSVQGKSSGNTIYF. The CDR3 DNA follows: TGTGCCAGCAGCGTACAGGGGAAGAGCTCTGGAAACACCATATATTTT.

The chain couples TRBV9 to TRBJ2-1, with 11 bases fitting TRBD1. Per the germline V gene, CDR1 is SGDLS and CDR2 is YYNGEE. V dropped 3 bases and J dropped 0; count of bases not matched to a gene: 2. The CDR3 consists of 16 residues. The CDR3 protein is CASSGGTGGSYNEQFF. Here the CDR3 DNA reads TGTGCCAGCAGCGGGGGGACAGGGGGCTCCTACAATGAGCAGTTCTTC.

This chain joins TRBV19 and TRBJ1-3; 8 bases line up with TRBD1. This CDR3 comprises 15 residues. The V and J ends lost 6 bases and 1 base, in that order; junction bases with no gene match: 5. The germline CDR1 and CDR2 sequences are LNHDA and SQIVND (reference sequence). The CDR3 DNA is TGTGCCAGTAGCGGACAGGGTTCTTCTGGAAACACCATATATTTT. Translation gives CASSGQGSSGNTIYF.

This sequence joins TRBV28 and TRBJ1-5, with TRBD1 matching over 8 bases. Losses at the gene ends were 6 bases for V and 4 bases for J; bases not matched to a gene: 11. The CDR3 is 16 residues long. The germline gives CDR1 MDHEN, CDR2 SYDVKM. The CDR3 nucleotides are TGTGCCAGCAGATTGACCTCGGACAGGGAGAATCAGCCCCAGCATTTT. Amino acid sequence: CASRLTSDRENQPQHF.

V and J are TRBV6-5 and TRBJ1-2; D is unresolved. The CDR3 length is 13 residues. Trimming removed 6 bases at V and 3 bases at J, with 11 bases between. CDR1 is MNHEY and CDR2 is SVGAGI in the germline V gene. CDR3 sequence reads: CASSTEWDYGYTF. The CDR3, as DNA: TGTGCCAGCAGCACCGAGTGGGACTATGGCTACACCTTC.

The V call is TRBV6-4, the J call TRBJ2-6, with 9 bases fitting TRBD1. Trimming removed 1 base from V and 2 bases from J; junction bases left unmatched: 6. This CDR3 is 18 amino acids long. Germline CDR1 MRHNA, CDR2 SNTAGT. The CDR3 here is CASSDYGTGRAGANVLTF. CDR3 sequence (DNA): TGTGCCAGCAGTGACTATGGGACAGGGCGAGCTGGGGCCAACGTCCTGACTTTC.

The V call is TRBV7-3, the J call TRBJ2-1, with 7 positions matching TRBD2. The CDR3 contains 16 residues. CDR1 and CDR2 from the germline V gene are SGHTA and FQGTGA. Unmatched junction bases numbered 4, after V lost 2 bases and J lost 0 bases. This chain's CDR3 is CASSLDGGSSYNEQFF. Written as DNA, the CDR3 is TGTGCCAGCAGCTTAGACGGCGGGAGCTCCTACAATGAGCAGTTCTTC.

This clone was found once. This chain joins TRBV9 and TRBJ2-1; TRBD2 aligns across 8 bases. The CDR3 loop spans 16 amino acids. Germline V gene data show CDR1 as SGDLS and CDR2 as YYNGEE. V dropped 3 bases and J dropped 8; count of bases not matched to a gene: 13. The CDR3 here is CASSGPGTRGFDEQFF. DNA for the CDR3: TGTGCCAGCAGCGGTCCCGGGACTAGAGGTTTCGATGAGCAGTTCTTC.

The gene calls are TRBV10-3 and TRBJ2-2; D is unresolved. The V end lost 8 bases, the J end lost 2 bases, and 6 bases lay between the germline ends. Germline lookup yields CDR1 ENHRY and CDR2 SYGVKD. CDR3 size: 12 residues. CDR3 coding DNA: TGTGCCATCGGCTCCAACACCGGGGAGCTGTTTTTT. Its protein product is CAIGSNTGELFF.

This chain links TRBV11-2 with TRBJ1-4; D is unclear. CDR1 is SGHAT and CDR2 is FQNNGV in the germline V gene. This CDR3 spans 13 amino acids. V shed 3 bases and J shed 13 bases, with 15 bases lying between them. CDR3 sequence: CASSFRYTGGLFF. The CDR3 DNA reads as TGTGCCAGCAGCTTCAGGTATACCGGTGGACTGTTTTTT.

This clone was counted only a few times. This chain uses TRBV19 with TRBJ2-1; D not resolved. CDR1 is LNHDA, CDR2 SQIVND, per germline (reference sequence). The CDR3 is 16 amino acids. V gave up 4 bases and J gave up 0 bases, with 13 bases separating them. CDR3 protein: CASSTQRVSSYNEQFF. As DNA, the CDR3 is TGTGCCAGTAGTACCCAACGGGTAAGCTCCTACAATGAGCAGTTCTTC.

The CDR3 is CASRGGGYGYTF. In nucleotides, the CDR3 is TGTGCCAGCAGAGGAGGAGGCTATGGCTACACCTTC. The chain couples TRBV2 to TRBJ1-2, with D unresolved. Trimming took 6 bases from V and 4 from J, leaving 9 bases between them. The CDR3 contains 12 residues. From germline, CDR1 is SNHLY and CDR2 FYNNEI.

This clone was observed once. The chain employs TRBV5-1 and TRBJ2-1, with 9 bases aligning to TRBD2. The CDR3 is 15 residues long. Germline lookup yields CDR1 SGHRS and CDR2 YFSETQ. V was clipped by 0 bases and J by 7 bases; unmatched bases: 5. In DNA, the CDR3 is TGCGCCAGCAGCTTGGATAGCGGGAGACGGAATGAGCAGTTCTTC. This gives the protein CASSLDSGRRNEQFF.

The chain recombines TRBV5-3 with TRBJ2-1; 7 bases align to TRBD2. TRBV5-3 is identified as an open reading frame with a role that is uncertain. The CDR3 consists of 18 residues. After removal of 4 bases from V and 8 bases from J, the junction contained 21 bases not matched to a gene. CDR3 in amino acids: CARSPSLTSDGGSDEQFF. For the CDR3, the DNA is TGTGCCAGAAGCCCGAGCCTAACTAGCGACGGAGGTTCGGATGAGCAGTTCTTC.

The chain couples TRBV9 to TRBJ2-1; 10 positions match TRBD1. J lost 7 bases, V lost 4 bases, and 5 bases had no gene match. Germline V gene lookup returns CDR1 SGDLS and CDR2 YYNGEE. The CDR3 sequence is 14 residues long. The CDR3 loop reads CASSSPGQGNEQFF. Here the CDR3 DNA reads TGTGCCAGCAGCTCCCCGGGACAGGGGAATGAGCAGTTCTTC.

The rearrangement links TRBV9 to TRBJ2-3; D is unresolved. Per the germline V gene, CDR1 is SGDLS and CDR2 is YYNGEE. Trimming left V 5 bases short and J 1 base short, with 8 bases between. CDR3 size: 13 residues. In nucleotides, the CDR3 is TGTGCCAGCAGTGACCGAGGCACAGATACGCAGTATTTT. Residues: CASSDRGTDTQYF.

This rearrangement joins TRBV4-2 to TRBJ2-1; 10 bases line up with TRBD2. CDR3 length: 15 amino acids. CDR1 and CDR2 from the germline V gene are LGHNA and YNFKEQ. Trimming at V came to 8 bases and at J to 7 bases, leaving 11 bases not matched to a gene. This CDR3 reads CASGVAGGSRNEQFF. The CDR3 coding sequence is TGTGCCAGCGGGGTAGCGGGAGGTTCGAGAAATGAGCAGTTCTTC.

This clone occurred a few times. The chain combines TRBV20-1 with TRBJ2-1, with D uncertain. From germline, CDR1 is DFQATT and CDR2 SNEGSKA (reference sequence). With 6 bases removed from V and 6 bases from J, the gap between germline ends came to 6 bases. The CDR3 consists of 10 residues. For the CDR3, the DNA is TGCAGTGCCATCGTCAATGAGCAGTTCTTC. Amino acid sequence: CSAIVNEQFF.

This clone was seen only a few times. V and J are TRBV28 and TRBJ1-1; D remains unclear. The ends were cut back, 4 bases at V and 7 bases at J, with 10 bases in the middle. Germline-derived CDR1 and CDR2 are MDHEN and SYDVKM. There are 12 residues in the CDR3. The CDR3 protein is CASSSRTGEAFF. The CDR3, as DNA: TGTGCCAGCAGTTCGCGGACGGGTGAAGCTTTCTTT.